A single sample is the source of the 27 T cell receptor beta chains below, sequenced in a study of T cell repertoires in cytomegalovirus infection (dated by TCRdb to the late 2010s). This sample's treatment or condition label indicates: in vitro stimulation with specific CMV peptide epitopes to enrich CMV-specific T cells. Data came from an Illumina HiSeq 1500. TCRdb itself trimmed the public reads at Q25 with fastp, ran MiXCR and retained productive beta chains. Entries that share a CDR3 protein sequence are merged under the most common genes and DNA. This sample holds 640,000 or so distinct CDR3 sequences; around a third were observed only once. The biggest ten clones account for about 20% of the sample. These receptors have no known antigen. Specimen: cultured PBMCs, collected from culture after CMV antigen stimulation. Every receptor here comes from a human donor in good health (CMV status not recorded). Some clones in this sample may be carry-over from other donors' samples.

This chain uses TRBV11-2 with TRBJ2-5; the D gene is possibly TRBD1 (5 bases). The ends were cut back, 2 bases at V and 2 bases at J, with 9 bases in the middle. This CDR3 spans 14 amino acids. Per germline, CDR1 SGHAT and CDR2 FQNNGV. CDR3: CASSLRQTQETQYF. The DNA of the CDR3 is TGTGCCAGCAGCTTACGACAGACTCAAGAGACCCAGTACTTC.

The CDR3 loop is CSVGRYGYTF. In nucleotides, the CDR3 is TGCAGCGTTGGGCGCTATGGCTACACCTTC. This chain connects TRBV29-1 to TRBJ1-2; no clear D. Trimming took off 4 bases at V and 4 bases at J, with 4 bases between the two ends. The CDR3 is 10 residues long. Germline V gives CDR1 SQVTM, CDR2 ANQGSEA.

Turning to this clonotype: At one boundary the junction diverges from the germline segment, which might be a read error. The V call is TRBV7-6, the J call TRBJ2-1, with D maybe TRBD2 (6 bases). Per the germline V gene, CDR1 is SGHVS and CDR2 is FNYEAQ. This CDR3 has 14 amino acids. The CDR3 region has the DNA TGTGCCAGCAGCGTAGCGCGGAGGGAGGCTGAGCAGTTCTTC. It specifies CASSVARREAEQFF. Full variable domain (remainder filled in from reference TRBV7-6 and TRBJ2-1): GAGVSQSPRYKVTKRGQDVALRCDPISGHVSLYWYRQALGQGPEFLTYFNYEAQQDKSGLPNDRFSAERPEGSISTLTIQRTEQRDSAMYRCASSVARREAEQFFGPGTRLTVL.

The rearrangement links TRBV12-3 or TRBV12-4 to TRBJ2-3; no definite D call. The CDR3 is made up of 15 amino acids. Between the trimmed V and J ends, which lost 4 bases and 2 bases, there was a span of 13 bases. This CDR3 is CASSSTGTTTDTQYF. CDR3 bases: TGTGCCAGCAGTTCCACCGGCACCACCACAGATACGCAGTATTTT.

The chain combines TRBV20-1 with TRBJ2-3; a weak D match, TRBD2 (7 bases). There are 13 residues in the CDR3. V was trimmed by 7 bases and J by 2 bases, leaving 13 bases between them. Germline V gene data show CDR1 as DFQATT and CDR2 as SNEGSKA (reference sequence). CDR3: CSGTGGPTDTQYF. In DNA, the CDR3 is TGCAGTGGGACCGGGGGGCCCACAGATACGCAGTATTTT.

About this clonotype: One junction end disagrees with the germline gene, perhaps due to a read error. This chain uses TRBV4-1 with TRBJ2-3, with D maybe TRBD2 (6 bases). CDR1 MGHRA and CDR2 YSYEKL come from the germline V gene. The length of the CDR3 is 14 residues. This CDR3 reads CASSSGLLRDTQYF. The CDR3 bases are TGTGCCAGCAGCTCGGGACTGTTACGGGATACGCAGTATTTT.

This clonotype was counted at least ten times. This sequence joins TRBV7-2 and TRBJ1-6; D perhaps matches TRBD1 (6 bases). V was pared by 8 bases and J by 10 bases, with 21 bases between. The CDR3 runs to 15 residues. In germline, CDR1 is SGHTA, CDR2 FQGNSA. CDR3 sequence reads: CASSTYRDLGSPLHF. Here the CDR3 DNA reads TGTGCCAGCTCCACCTACAGGGATCTGGGATCACCCCTCCACTTT.

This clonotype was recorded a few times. CDR3 sequence reads: CASSPGGSGRDNEQFF. DNA of the CDR3: TGCGCCAGCAGCCCGGGCGGTAGCGGGAGGGACAATGAGCAGTTCTTC. The chain couples TRBV4-1 to TRBJ2-1, with 11 positions matching TRBD2. In germline, CDR1 is MGHRA, CDR2 YSYEKL. The ends lost 4 bases at V and 5 bases at J; junction bases unmatched: 7. The CDR3 extends over 16 amino acids.

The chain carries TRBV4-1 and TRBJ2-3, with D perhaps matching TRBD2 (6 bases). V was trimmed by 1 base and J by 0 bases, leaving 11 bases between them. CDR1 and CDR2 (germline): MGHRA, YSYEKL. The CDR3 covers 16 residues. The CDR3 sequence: CASSQVGGRSTDTQYF. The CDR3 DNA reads TGCGCCAGCAGCCAAGTCGGAGGGCGGAGCACAGATACGCAGTATTTT.

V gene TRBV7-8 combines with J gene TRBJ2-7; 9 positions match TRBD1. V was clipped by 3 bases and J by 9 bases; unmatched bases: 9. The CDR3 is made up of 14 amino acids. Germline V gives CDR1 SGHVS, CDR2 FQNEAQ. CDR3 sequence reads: CASSLTGGIFVQYF. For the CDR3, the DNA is TGTGCCAGCAGCTTGACAGGGGGGATCTTCGTGCAGTACTTC.

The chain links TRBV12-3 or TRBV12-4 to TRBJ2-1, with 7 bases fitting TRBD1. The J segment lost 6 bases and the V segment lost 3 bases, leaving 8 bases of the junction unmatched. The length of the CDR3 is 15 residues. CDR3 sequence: CASSFGQGVANEQFF. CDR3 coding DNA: TGTGCCAGCAGTTTCGGGCAGGGGGTGGCCAATGAGCAGTTCTTC.

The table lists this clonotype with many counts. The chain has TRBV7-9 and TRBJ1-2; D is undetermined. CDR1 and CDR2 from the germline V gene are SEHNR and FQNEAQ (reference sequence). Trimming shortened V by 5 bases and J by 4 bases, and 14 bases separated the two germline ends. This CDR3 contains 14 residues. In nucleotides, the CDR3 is TGTGCCAGCAGCCCACCCGGCCACTTCTATGGCTACACCTTC. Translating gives CASSPPGHFYGYTF.

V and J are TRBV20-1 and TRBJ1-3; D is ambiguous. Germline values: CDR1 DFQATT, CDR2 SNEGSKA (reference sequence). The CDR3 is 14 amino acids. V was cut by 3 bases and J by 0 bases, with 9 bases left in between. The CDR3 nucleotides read TGCAGTGCTAGTCAAGGATACTCTGGAAACACCATATATTTT. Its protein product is CSASQGYSGNTIYF.

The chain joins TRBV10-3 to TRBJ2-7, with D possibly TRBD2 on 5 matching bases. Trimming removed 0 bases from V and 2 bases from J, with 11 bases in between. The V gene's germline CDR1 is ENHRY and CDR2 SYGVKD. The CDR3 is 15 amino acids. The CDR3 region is CAISESEVRAYEQYF. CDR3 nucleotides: TGTGCCATCAGTGAGTCGGAGGTACGAGCCTACGAGCAGTACTTC.

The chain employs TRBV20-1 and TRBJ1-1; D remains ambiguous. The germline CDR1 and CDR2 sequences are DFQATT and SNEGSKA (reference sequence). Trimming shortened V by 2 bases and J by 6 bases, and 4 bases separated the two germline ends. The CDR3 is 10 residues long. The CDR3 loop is CSARSPEAFF. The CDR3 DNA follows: TGCAGTGCTAGATCCCCTGAAGCTTTCTTT.

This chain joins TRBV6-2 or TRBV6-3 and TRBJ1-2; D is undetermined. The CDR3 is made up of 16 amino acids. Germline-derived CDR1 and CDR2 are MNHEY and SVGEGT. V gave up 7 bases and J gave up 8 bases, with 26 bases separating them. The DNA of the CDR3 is TGTGCCAGCAAACTACGACTGGGCCCCTCCATGGCGGGCTACACCTTC. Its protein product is CASKLRLGPSMAGYTF.

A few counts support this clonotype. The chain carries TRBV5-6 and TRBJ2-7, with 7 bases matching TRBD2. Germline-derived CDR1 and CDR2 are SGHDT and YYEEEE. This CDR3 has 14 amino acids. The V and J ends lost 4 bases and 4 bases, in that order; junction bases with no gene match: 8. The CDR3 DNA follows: TGTGCCAGCAGCCGATGGAGGGGAGGGTACGAGCAGTACTTC. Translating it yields CASSRWRGGYEQYF.

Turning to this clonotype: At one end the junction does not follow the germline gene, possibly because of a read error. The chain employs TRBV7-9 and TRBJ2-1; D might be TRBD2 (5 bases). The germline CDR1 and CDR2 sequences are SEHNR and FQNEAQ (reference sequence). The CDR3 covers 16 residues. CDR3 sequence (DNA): TGTGCCAGCAGCTCTCTAGCTGCCCGCTCCTACAGTGAGCAGTTCTTC. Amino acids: CASSSLAARSYSEQFF.

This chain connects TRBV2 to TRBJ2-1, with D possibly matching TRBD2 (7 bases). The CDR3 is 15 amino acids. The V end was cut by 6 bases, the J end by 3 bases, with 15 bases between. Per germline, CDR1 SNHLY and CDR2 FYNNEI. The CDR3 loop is CASRESGTLYNEQFF. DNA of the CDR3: TGTGCCAGCAGAGAAAGCGGGACACTCTACAATGAGCAGTTCTTC.

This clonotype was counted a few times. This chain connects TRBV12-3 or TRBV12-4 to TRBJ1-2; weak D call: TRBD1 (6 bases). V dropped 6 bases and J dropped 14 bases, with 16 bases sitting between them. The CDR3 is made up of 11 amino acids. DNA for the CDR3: TGTGCCAGCAGCTTATCCGGGACAATAACCTTC. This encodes CASSLSGTITF.

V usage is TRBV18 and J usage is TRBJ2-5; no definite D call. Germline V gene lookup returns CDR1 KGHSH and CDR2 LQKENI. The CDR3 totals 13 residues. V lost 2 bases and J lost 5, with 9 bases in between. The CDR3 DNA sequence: TGTGCCAGCTCACCAGGAAGGGTGGAGACCCAGTACTTC. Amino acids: CASSPGRVETQYF.

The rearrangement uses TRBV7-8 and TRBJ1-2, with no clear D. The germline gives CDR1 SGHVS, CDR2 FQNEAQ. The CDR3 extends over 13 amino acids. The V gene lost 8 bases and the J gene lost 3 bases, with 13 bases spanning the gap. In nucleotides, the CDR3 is TGTGCCAGCCGGATGAGGGAGGACTATGGCTACACCTTC. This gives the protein CASRMREDYGYTF. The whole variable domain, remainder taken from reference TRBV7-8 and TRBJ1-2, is GAGVSQSPRYKVAKRGQDVALRCDPISGHVSLFWYQQALGQGPEFLTYFQNEAQLDKSGLPSDRFFAERPEGSVSTLKIQRTQQEDSAVYLCASRMREDYGYTFGSGTRLTVV.

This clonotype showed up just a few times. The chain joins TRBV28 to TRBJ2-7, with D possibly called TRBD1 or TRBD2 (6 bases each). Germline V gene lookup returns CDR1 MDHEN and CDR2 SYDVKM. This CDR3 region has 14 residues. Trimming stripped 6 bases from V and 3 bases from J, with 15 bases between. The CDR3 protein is CASSFRKGGYEQYF. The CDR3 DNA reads TGTGCCAGCAGCTTTCGCAAGGGGGGCTACGAGCAGTACTTC.

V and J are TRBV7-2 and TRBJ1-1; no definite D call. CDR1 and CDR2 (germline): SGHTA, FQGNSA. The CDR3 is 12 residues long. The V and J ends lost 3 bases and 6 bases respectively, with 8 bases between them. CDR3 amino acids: CASSFYSAEAFF. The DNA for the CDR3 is TGTGCCAGCAGCTTTTACTCGGCTGAAGCTTTCTTT.

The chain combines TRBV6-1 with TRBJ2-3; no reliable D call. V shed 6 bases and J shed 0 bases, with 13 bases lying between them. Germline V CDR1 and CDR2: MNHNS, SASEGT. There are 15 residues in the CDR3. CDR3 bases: TGTGCCAGCAGCAGTTATGAGTCTAGCACAGATACGCAGTATTTT. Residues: CASSSYESSTDTQYF.

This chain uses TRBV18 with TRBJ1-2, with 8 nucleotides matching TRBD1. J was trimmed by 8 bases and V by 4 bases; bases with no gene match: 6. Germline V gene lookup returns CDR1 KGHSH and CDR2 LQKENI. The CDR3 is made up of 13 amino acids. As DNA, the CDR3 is TGTGCCAGCTCACAGCGGACAGGGTGGGGCTACACCTTC. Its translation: CASSQRTGWGYTF.

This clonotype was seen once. The CDR3 protein is CASSPRSTGMAFF. CDR3 bases: TGTGCCAGCAGCCCTCGATCCACGGGTATGGCTTTCTTT. The chain uses TRBV7-2 and TRBJ1-1, with no clear D. The CDR3 has 13 amino acids. Between the trimmed V and J ends, which lost 5 bases and 11 bases, there was a span of 18 bases. Germline-derived CDR1 and CDR2 are SGHTA and FQGNSA.